The 6 T cell receptor beta chains listed next were all sequenced from one sample in a study of T cells in Graves' hyperthyroidism and ophthalmopathy. From RNA transcripts, TCR beta CDR3 regions were amplified. The HTBI primer set was used in a first-round RT-PCR of the TCR CDR3. A single record per CDR3 protein comes from TCRdb applying MiXCR to the multiplex PCR reads. The sample shows 600,000 to 750,000 distinct CDR3 sequences, around 16% of them seen only once. The sample was blood. Receptors originate from a man aged 50 to 60 with Graves' hyperthyroidism.

This clonotype was detected a few times. The rearrangement uses TRBV20-1 and TRBJ1-5; the D is unclear. Trimming shortened V by 3 bases and J by 0 bases, and 12 bases separated the two germline ends. The CDR3 is 15 residues long. Germline lookup yields CDR1 DFQATT and CDR2 SNEGSKA (reference sequence). CDR3 in amino acids: CSASVSFYSNQPQHF. The DNA of the CDR3 is TGCAGTGCTAGTGTCTCCTTCTATAGCAATCAGCCCCAGCATTTT.

This clonotype was recorded at least ten times. The chain joins TRBV9 to TRBJ1-1; perhaps TRBD1 as D (6 bases). CDR1 is SGDLS and CDR2 is YYNGEE in the germline V gene. This CDR3 is 13 amino acids long. The V end lost 3 bases, the J end lost 11 bases, and 17 bases lay between the germline ends. DNA for the CDR3: TGTGCCAGCAGCGCGAGACAGGCCGGGGAGGCTTTCTTT. Its translation is CASSARQAGEAFF.

Many counts were recorded for this clonotype. The chain employs TRBV2 and TRBJ2-1; 14 nucleotides align to TRBD2. J gave up 6 bases and V 6 bases, and 16 bases lay outside the gene matches. Germline values: CDR1 SNHLY, CDR2 FYNNEI. CDR3 length: 19 amino acids. CDR3 sequence: CASSHPGTSGRVYINEQFF. CDR3 nucleotide sequence: TGTGCCAGCAGCCACCCCGGGACTAGCGGGAGAGTCTATATCAATGAGCAGTTCTTC.

In its sample, this clonotype was seen many times. The genes are TRBV20-1 and TRBJ1-1; 7 positions match TRBD1. The CDR3 has 13 residues. Germline V gene lookup returns CDR1 DFQATT and CDR2 SNEGSKA (reference sequence). V trimming: 5 bases; J trimming: 1 base; junction bases outside the gene matches: 4. CDR3 nucleotide sequence: TGCAGTGCTGCCGGGACAGCGAACACTGAAGCTTTCTTT. This encodes CSAAGTANTEAFF.

This clonotype was seen only a few times. The J gene is TRBJ1-1, the V gene TRBV20-1; TRBD1 agrees at 11 bases. Germline V lookup: CDR1 DFQATT, CDR2 SNEGSKA (reference sequence). The CDR3 is 12 amino acids. Germline trimming cut 5 bases from V and 8 bases from J; bases unmatched to any gene: 4. The CDR3 loop reads CSAPDRGREAFF. The CDR3 DNA sequence: TGCAGTGCTCCGGACAGGGGGCGCGAAGCTTTCTTT.

The chain has TRBV12-3 or TRBV12-4 and TRBJ2-2, with D possibly being TRBD1 (6 bases). The CDR3 totals 15 residues. V was pared by 1 base and J by 6 bases, with 12 bases between. CDR3 residues: CASSLETGKAGELFF. The CDR3 DNA reads as TGTGCCAGCAGTTTAGAAACAGGGAAAGCCGGGGAGCTGTTTTTT.